This T cell receptor (beta chain) was documented in a study of blood T cell repertoires in COVID-19. This clone was picked up one time. This table comes from immunoSEQ multiplex PCR, and its TCRdb copy is limited to in-frame clones, with some not included. The data contain approximately 250,000 clones, approximately 90% of them singletons. Trimming removed 6 bases at V and 3 bases at J, with 7 bases between. Germline V gives CDR1 SGHAT, CDR2 FQNNGV. The CDR3 has 12 residues. Sequenced material: PBMCs or T cells enriched from blood (not recorded which). This clonotype originated in a woman aged 30 to 39 with acute COVID-19. The chain uses TRBV11-2 and TRBJ2-3; D remains ambiguous. CDR3 protein: CASSLETDTQYF. The CDR3 DNA sequence: TGTGCCAGCAGTCTGGAGACAGATACGCAGTATTTT.